A selection of T cell receptor beta chains follows, all from one sample in a study of blood T cell repertoires in COVID-19. Using immunoSEQ multiplex PCR, the repertoire was profiled, and TCRdb retains in-frame clones only, with some absent. This sample has around 120,000 clones, with approximately 80% found just once. The sequenced sample was peripheral blood. Receptor source: a man between 65 and 85 years old with active or convalescent COVID-19. Each CDR3 is given with its conserved first and last residue. The D gene is left open where the match is weak. Not every row has a clone size; where given, it reads once, few, many or a size class.

V: TRBV5-5
J: TRBJ2-5
D: TRBD2
size: -
length: 17
DNA: TGTGCCAGCAGCCCGCAAAGGACTAGCGGGGGGGAAGAGACCCAGTACTTC
CDR3: CASSPQRTSGGEETQYF

V: TRBV27
J: TRBJ2-5
D: TRBD1
size: many
length: 15
DNA: TGTGCCAGCACCCCGGGACAGGGGTTACGGGAGACCCAGTACTTC
CDR3: CASTPGQGLRETQYF

V: TRBV6-5
J: TRBJ2-1
D: TRBD2
size: -
length: 13
DNA: TGTGCCAGCATCTCAAGCGGGGGGGGTGAGCAGTTCTTC
CDR3: CASISSGGGEQFF

V: TRBV11-3
J: TRBJ2-5
D: TRBD2
size: -
length: 15
DNA: TGTGCCAGCAGCTTACACAGCGGGGGTTCAGAGACCCAGTACTTC
CDR3: CASSLHSGGSETQYF

V: TRBV5-6
J: TRBJ1-2
D: TRBD1
size: -
length: 16
DNA: TGTGCCAGCAGCTTGGTACAGGGGTTTCCATATGGGGGCTACACCTTC
CDR3: CASSLVQGFPYGGYTF

V: TRBV5-1
J: TRBJ2-2
D: TRBD2
size: -
length: 17
DNA: TGCGCCAGCAGCTTGGCCACAGGACTAGCGGCCACCGGGGAGCTGTTTTTT
CDR3: CASSLATGLAATGELFF

V: TRBV19
J: TRBJ1-2
D: -
size: -
length: 13
DNA: TGTGCCACTCAACAGAAGACTAACTATGGCTACACCTTC
CDR3: CATQQKTNYGYTF

V: TRBV19
J: TRBJ1-2
D: -
size: -
length: 14
DNA: TGTGCCAGTTGGGATAGGGGCGGTAACTATGGCTACACCTTC
CDR3: CASWDRGGNYGYTF

V: TRBV11-2
J: TRBJ1-2
D: TRBD1
size: -
length: 12
DNA: TGTGCCAGCAGCCGGACAGGGGATGGCTACACCTTC
CDR3: CASSRTGDGYTF

V: TRBV2
J: TRBJ2-5
D: -
size: -
length: 19
DNA: TGTGCCAGCAGTGAAATAGTGACCGGGAGGACAGGGCTTCCAGAGACCCAGTACTTC
CDR3: CASSEIVTGRTGLPETQYF

V: TRBV5-1
J: TRBJ2-5
D: TRBD2
size: -
length: 15
DNA: TGCGCCAGCAGCTTCGGACGGCGGGGGAGGGAGACCCAGTACTTC
CDR3: CASSFGRRGRETQYF